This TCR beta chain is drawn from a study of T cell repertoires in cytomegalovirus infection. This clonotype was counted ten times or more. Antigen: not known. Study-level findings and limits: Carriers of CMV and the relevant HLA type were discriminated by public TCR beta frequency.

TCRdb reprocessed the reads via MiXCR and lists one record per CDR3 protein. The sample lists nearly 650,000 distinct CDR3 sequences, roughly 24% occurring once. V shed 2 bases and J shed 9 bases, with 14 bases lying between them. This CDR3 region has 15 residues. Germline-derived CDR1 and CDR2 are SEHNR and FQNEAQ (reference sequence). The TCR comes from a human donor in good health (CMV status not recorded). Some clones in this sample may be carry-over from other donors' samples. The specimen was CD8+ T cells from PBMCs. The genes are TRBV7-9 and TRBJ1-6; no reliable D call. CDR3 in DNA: TGTGCCAGCAGCTTACCCGACCTGCAAGGTTCACCCCTCCACTTT. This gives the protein CASSLPDLQGSPLHF.